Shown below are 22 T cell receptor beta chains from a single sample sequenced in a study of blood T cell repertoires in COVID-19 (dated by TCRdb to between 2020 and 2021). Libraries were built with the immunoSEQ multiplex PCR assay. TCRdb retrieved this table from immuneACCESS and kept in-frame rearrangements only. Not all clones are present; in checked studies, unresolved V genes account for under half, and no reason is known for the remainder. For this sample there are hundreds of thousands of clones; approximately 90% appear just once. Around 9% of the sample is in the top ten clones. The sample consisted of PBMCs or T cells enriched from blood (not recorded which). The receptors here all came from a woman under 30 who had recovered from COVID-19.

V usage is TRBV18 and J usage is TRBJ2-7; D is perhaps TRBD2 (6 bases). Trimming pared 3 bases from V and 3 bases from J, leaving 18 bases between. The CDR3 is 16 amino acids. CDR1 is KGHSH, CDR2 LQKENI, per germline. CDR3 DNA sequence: TGTGCCAGCTCACCCTCGGGAGACGGTTGGAACTACGAGCAGTACTTC. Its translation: CASSPSGDGWNYEQYF.

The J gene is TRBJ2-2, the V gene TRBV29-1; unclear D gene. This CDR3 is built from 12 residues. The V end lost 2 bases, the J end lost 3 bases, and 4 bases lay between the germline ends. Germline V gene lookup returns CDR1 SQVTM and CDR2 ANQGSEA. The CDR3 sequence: CSVESYTGELFF. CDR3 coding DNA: TGCAGCGTTGAATCTTACACCGGGGAGCTGTTTTTT.

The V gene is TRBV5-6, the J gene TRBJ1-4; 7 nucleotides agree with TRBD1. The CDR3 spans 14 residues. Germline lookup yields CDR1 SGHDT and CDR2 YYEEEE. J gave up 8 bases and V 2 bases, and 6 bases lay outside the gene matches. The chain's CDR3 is CASSFSGQFEKLFF. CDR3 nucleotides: TGTGCCAGCAGCTTTTCGGGACAGTTCGAAAAACTGTTTTTT.

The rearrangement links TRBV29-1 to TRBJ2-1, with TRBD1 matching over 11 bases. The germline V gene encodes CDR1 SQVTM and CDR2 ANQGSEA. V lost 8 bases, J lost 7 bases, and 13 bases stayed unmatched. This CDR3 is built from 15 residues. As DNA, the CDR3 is TGCAGCTGGGGAGACGGGACAGGGGGTTGGAATGAGCAGTTCTTC. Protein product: CSWGDGTGGWNEQFF.

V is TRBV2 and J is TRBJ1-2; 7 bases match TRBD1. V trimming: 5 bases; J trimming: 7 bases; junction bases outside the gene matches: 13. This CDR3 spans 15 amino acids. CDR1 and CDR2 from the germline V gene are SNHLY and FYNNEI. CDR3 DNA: TGTGCCAGCAGTCTATACCCCCAAGGGGGCGGTGGCTACACCTTC. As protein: CASSLYPQGGGGYTF.

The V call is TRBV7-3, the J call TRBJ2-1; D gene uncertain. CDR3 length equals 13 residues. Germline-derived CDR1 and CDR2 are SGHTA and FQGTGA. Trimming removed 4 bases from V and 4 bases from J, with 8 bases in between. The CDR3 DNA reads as TGTGCCAGCAGCTCATCCCAGTACAATGAGCAGTTCTTC. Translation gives CASSSSQYNEQFF.

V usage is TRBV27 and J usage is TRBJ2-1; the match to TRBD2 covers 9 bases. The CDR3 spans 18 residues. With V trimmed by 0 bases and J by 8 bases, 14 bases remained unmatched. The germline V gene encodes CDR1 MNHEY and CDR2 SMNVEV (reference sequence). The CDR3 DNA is TGTGCCAGCAGTTTATCGATAGGGCGGGAGGGCGTCGGGGATGAGCAGTTCTTC. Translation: CASSLSIGREGVGDEQFF.

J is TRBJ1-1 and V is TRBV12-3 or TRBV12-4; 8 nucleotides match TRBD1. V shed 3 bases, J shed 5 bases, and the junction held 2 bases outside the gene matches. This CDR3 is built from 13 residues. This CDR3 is CASSFQGATEAFF. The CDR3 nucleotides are TGTGCCAGCAGTTTCCAGGGGGCGACTGAAGCTTTCTTT.

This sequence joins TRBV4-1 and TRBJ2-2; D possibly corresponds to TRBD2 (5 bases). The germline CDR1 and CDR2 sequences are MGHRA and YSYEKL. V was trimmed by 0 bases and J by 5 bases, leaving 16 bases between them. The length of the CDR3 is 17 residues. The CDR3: CASSQEGKGLLTGELFF. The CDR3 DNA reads TGCGCCAGCAGCCAAGAAGGCAAAGGACTCCTTACCGGGGAGCTGTTTTTT.

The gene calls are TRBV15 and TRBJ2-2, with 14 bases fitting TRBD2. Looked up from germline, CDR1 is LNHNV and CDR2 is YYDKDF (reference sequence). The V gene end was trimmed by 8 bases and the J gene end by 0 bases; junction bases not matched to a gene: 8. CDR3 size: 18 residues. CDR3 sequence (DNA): TGTGCCACCTCGGGACTAGCGGGAGAGATAACGAACACCGGGGAGCTGTTTTTT. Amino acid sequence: CATSGLAGEITNTGELFF.

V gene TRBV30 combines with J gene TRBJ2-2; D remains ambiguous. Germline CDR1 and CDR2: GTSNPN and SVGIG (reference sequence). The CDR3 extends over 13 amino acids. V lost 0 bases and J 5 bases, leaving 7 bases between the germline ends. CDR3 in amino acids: CAWSVGETGELFF. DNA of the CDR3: TGTGCCTGGAGTGTAGGAGAGACCGGGGAGCTGTTTTTT. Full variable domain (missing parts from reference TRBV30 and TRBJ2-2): SQTIHQWPATLVQPVGSPLSLECTVEGTSNPNLYWYRQAAGRGLQLLFYSVGIGQISSEVPQNLSASRPQDRQFILSSKKLLLSDSGFYLCAWSVGETGELFFGEGSRLTVL.

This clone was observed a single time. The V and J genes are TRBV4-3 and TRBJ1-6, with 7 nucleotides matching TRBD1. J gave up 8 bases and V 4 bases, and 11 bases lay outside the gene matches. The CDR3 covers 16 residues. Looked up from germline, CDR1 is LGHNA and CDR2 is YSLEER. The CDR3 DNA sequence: TGCGCCAGCAGCCCCACGACAGGGATGGGGGATTCACCCCTCCACTTT. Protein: CASSPTTGMGDSPLHF.

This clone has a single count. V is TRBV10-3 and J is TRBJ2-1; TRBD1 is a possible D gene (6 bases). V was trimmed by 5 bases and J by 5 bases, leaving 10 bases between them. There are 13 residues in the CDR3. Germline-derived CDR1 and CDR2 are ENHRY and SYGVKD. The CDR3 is CAISIGQHNEQFF. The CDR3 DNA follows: TGTGCCATCAGTATCGGACAGCACAATGAGCAGTTCTTC.

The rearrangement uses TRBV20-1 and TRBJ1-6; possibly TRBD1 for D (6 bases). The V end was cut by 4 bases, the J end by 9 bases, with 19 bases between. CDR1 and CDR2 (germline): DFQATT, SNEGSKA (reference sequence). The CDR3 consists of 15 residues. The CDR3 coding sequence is TGCAGTGCTACTGAGGTACAGGGAGATAGTTCACCCCTCCACTTT. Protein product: CSATEVQGDSSPLHF.

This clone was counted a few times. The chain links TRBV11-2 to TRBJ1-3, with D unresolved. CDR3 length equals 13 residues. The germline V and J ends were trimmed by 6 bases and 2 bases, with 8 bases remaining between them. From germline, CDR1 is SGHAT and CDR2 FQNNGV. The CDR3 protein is CASRFPAGNTIYF. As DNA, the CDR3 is TGTGCCAGCAGGTTTCCTGCTGGAAACACCATATATTTT.

CDR3 coding DNA: TGTGCCAGCAGCTTAAAAATAGCGGGGGACGAGACCCAGTACTTC. Translated: CASSLKIAGDETQYF. The rearrangement links TRBV7-3 to TRBJ2-5; 9 bases line up with TRBD2. The length of the CDR3 is 15 residues. V lost 1 base and J lost 5; bases outside the gene matches: 5. Germline assignment: CDR1 SGHTA and CDR2 FQGTGA.

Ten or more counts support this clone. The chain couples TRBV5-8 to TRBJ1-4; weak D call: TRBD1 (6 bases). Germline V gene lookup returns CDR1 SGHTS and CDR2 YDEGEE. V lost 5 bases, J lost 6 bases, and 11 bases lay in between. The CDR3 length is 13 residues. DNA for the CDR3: TGTGCCAGCAGTCGGCGGACAGATGAAAAACTGTTTTTT. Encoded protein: CASSRRTDEKLFF. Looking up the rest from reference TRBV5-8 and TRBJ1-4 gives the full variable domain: EAGVTQSPTHLIKTRGQQATLRCSPISGHTSVYWYQQALGLGLQFLLWYDEGEERNRGNFPPRFSGRQFPNYSSELNVNALELEDSALYLCASSRRTDEKLFFGSGTQLSVL.

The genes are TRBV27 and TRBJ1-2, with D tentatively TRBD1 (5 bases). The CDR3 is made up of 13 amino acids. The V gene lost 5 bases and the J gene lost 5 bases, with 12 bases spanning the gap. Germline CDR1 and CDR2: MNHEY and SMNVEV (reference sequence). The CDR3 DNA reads TGTGCCAGCAGTATCGGACACTCATATGGCTACACCTTC. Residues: CASSIGHSYGYTF.

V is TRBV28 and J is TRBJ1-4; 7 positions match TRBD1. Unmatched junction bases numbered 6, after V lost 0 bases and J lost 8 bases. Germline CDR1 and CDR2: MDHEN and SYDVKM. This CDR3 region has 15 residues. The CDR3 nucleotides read TGTGCCAGCAGTTTATGGCAGGGGGTGCGGGAAAAACTGTTTTTT. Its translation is CASSLWQGVREKLFF. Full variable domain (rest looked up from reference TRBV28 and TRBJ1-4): DVKVTQSSRYLVKRTGEKVFLECVQDMDHENMFWYRQDPGLGLRLIYFSYDVKMKEKGDIPEGYSVSREKKERFSLILESASTNQTSMYLCASSLWQGVREKLFFGSGTQLSVL.

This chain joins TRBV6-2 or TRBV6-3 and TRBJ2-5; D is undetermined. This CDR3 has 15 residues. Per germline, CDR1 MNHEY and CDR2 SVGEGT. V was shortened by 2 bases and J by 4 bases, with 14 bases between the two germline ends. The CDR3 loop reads CASSYGPGGSETQYF. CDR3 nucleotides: TGTGCCAGCAGTTACGGTCCCGGCGGATCAGAGACCCAGTACTTC.

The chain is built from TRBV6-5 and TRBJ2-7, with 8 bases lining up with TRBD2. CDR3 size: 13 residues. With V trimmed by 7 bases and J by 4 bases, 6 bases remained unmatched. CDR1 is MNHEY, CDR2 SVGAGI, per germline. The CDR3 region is CASTRGGLYEQYF. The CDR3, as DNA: TGTGCCAGCACCCGGGGGGGCTTGTACGAGCAGTACTTC.

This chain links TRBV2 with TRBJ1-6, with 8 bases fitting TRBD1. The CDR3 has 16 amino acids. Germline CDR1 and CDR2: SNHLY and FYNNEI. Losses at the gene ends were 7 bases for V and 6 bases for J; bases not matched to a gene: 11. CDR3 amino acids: CASNLARGQVNSPLHF. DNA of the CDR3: TGTGCCAGCAATCTGGCACGGGGACAGGTTAATTCACCCCTCCACTTT.